What follows are 30 T cell receptor beta chains derived from one specimen sequenced in a study of CD4 T cells in relation to SARS-CoV-2 and coronaviruses. CD4+ T cells from unexposed donors were obtained before the COVID-19 pandemic (2011-2018). CD4+ T cells were isolated from the cells after 10 days of culture. Sequencing used immunoSEQ multiplex PCR; TCRdb keeps in-frame clones, though not all of them. The profile shows about 23,000 clones, 78% of them singletons. What these receptors recognize is not known. Sequenced sample: CD4+ T cells from PBMCs, cultured in vitro. The origin of the receptors is a human donor in good health.

This clone is a singleton in its sample. The chain links TRBV5-1 to TRBJ2-3; 9 positions match TRBD2. Germline V CDR1 and CDR2: SGHRS, YFSETQ. J lost 4 bases, V lost 0 bases, and 9 bases had no gene match. The CDR3 loop spans 17 amino acids. The CDR3 bases are TGCGCCAGCAGCTTGGGGTCCGGACTAGCGTCGGCAGATACGCAGTATTTT. Its protein product is CASSLGSGLASADTQYF. The full variable domain, rest sourced from reference TRBV5-1 and TRBJ2-3, is KAGVTQTPRYLIKTRGQQVTLSCSPISGHRSVSWYQQTPGQGLQFLFEYFSETQRNKGNFPGRFSGRQFSNSRSEMNVSTLELGDSALYLCASSLGSGLASADTQYFGPGTRLTVL.

The V call is TRBV13, the J call TRBJ2-1, with 8 bases fitting TRBD2. The V gene end was trimmed by 1 base and the J gene end by 0 bases; junction bases not matched to a gene: 8. Germline V lookup: CDR1 PRHDT, CDR2 FYEKMQ (reference sequence). CDR3 size: 18 residues. The CDR3 DNA reads as TGTGCCAGCAGCTTAGATAGCGGGACCCGAAGCTCCTACAATGAGCAGTTCTTC. Residues: CASSLDSGTRSSYNEQFF.

The rearrangement uses TRBV5-1 and TRBJ2-5, with 10 bases aligning to TRBD1. Germline CDR1 and CDR2: SGHRS and YFSETQ. The V gene end was trimmed by 3 bases and the J gene end by 5 bases; junction bases not matched to a gene: 7. This CDR3 has 15 amino acids. CDR3 coding DNA: TGCGCCAGCAGCTCCGACAGGGGGCTTAGGGAGACCCAGTACTTC. Residues: CASSSDRGLRETQYF. Using reference TRBV5-1 and TRBJ2-5 for the parts outside the CDR3, the full variable domain is KAGVTQTPRYLIKTRGQQVTLSCSPISGHRSVSWYQQTPGQGLQFLFEYFSETQRNKGNFPGRFSGRQFSNSRSEMNVSTLELGDSALYLCASSSDRGLRETQYFGPGTRLLVL.

The CDR3 region is CASSPDFGGGGGEQYF. DNA of the CDR3: TGCGCCAGCAGCCCGGACTTCGGGGGGGGCGGGGGCGAGCAGTACTTC. The J gene is TRBJ2-7, the V gene TRBV5-1, with 8 bases that match TRBD2. J lost 6 bases, V lost 4 bases, and 15 bases had no gene match. The CDR3 is 16 amino acids. The V gene's germline CDR1 is SGHRS and CDR2 YFSETQ.

The chain carries TRBV3-1 (or the pseudogene TRBV3-2) and TRBJ1-3, with D uncertain. CDR1 and CDR2 from the germline V gene are LGHDT and YNNKEL (reference sequence). There are 16 residues in the CDR3. The germline V and J ends were trimmed by 3 bases and 2 bases, with 14 bases remaining between them. This CDR3 is CASSQTIGVAGNTIYF. The CDR3, as DNA: TGTGCCAGCAGCCAGACTATTGGGGTGGCTGGAAACACCATATATTTT.

This rearrangement joins TRBV20-1 to TRBJ1-2; 7 bases are shared with TRBD1. There are 18 residues in the CDR3. CDR1 and CDR2 from the germline V gene are DFQATT and SNEGSKA (reference sequence). V lost 3 bases and J lost 5; bases outside the gene matches: 21. The CDR3 here is CSASSPTQQGYLGYGYTF. In DNA form, the CDR3 reads TGCAGTGCTAGTTCTCCGACTCAACAGGGGTACTTGGGTTATGGCTACACCTTC.

The chain combines TRBV6-1 with TRBJ2-5, with a tentative D call TRBD1 (6 bases). The V gene's germline CDR1 is MNHNS and CDR2 SASEGT. This CDR3 comprises 15 residues. Trimming shortened V by 2 bases and J by 4 bases, and 14 bases separated the two germline ends. The CDR3 loop is CASSEWGQRIETQYF. The CDR3 nucleotides are TGTGCCAGCAGTGAATGGGGACAAAGGATAGAGACCCAGTACTTC.

This chain links TRBV27 with TRBJ2-4; 11 bases agree with TRBD2. The V gene's germline CDR1 is MNHEY and CDR2 SMNVEV (reference sequence). The CDR3 runs to 14 residues. With 8 bases clipped from V and 4 bases from J, the junction kept 4 bases outside the gene matches. CDR3 sequence reads: CASPWTSGKNIQYF. The DNA of the CDR3 is TGTGCCAGCCCATGGACTAGCGGGAAAAACATTCAGTACTTC.

The genes are TRBV10-3 and TRBJ1-5; D remains ambiguous. The length of the CDR3 is 14 residues. Germline V CDR1 and CDR2: ENHRY, SYGVKD. V dropped 3 bases and J dropped 2 bases, with 8 bases sitting between them. The CDR3 is CAISERRGNQPQHF. DNA of the CDR3: TGTGCCATCAGTGAAAGACGGGGCAATCAGCCCCAGCATTTT.

CDR3 nucleotides: TGTGCCAGCTCACCACCGAGGACTAGCGGAACCGGGGAGCTGTTTTTT. It encodes CASSPPRTSGTGELFF. The genes are TRBV18 and TRBJ2-2; 10 bases line up with TRBD2. CDR1 is KGHSH and CDR2 is LQKENI in the germline V gene. The CDR3 is 16 amino acids. V lost 0 bases, J lost 5 bases, and 3 bases stayed unmatched.

Here the CDR3 DNA reads TGTGCCAGTAGTACCCGCCGGGGGGACTATGGCTACACCTTC. It yields the protein CASSTRRGDYGYTF. This chain uses TRBV19 with TRBJ1-2; D is perhaps TRBD1 (5 bases). The CDR3 is made up of 14 amino acids. Trimming took 4 bases from V and 3 from J, leaving 12 bases between them. Germline V gene sequence: CDR1 LNHDA, CDR2 SQIVND (reference sequence).

The chain has TRBV18 and TRBJ2-7; D is unclear. V was clipped by 3 bases and J by 9 bases, with 9 bases between them. The CDR3 has 11 residues. Germline V gene data show CDR1 as KGHSH and CDR2 as LQKENI. CDR3: CASSPGRGQYF. CDR3 sequence (DNA): TGTGCCAGCTCACCGGGCCGCGGGCAGTACTTC.

This chain connects TRBV6-5 to TRBJ1-6; TRBD1 agrees at 9 bases. Germline-derived CDR1 and CDR2 are MNHEY and SVGAGI. This CDR3 comprises 15 residues. J gave up 6 bases and V 7 bases, and 7 bases lay outside the gene matches. The CDR3 sequence is CASNSGQGFNSPLHF. The CDR3 bases are TGTGCCAGCAATTCAGGACAGGGGTTTAATTCACCCCTCCACTTT.

The genes are TRBV6-5 and TRBJ2-2; possibly TRBD1 for D (6 bases). CDR1 and CDR2 from the germline V gene are MNHEY and SVGAGI. The CDR3 totals 15 residues. Trimming cost V 6 bases and J 3 bases, with 14 bases left between them. The CDR3 region is CASRGDRLYTGELFF. CDR3 DNA sequence: TGTGCCAGCAGAGGAGACAGGTTATACACCGGGGAGCTGTTTTTT.

A single count supports this clone. The gene calls are TRBV6-5 and TRBJ2-7; the match to TRBD2 covers 8 bases. The CDR3 covers 14 residues. Germline loops: CDR1 MNHEY, CDR2 SVGAGI. V shed 8 bases and J 1 base; nucleotides not matched to a gene: 7. The CDR3 loop reads CASLGGVGSYEQYF. The CDR3 DNA reads as TGTGCCAGCCTCGGGGGGGTGGGTTCCTACGAGCAGTACTTC.

This clone was seen only once. The J gene is TRBJ2-1, the V gene TRBV7-2; 11 bases align to TRBD2. The CDR3 sequence is 16 residues long. CDR1 and CDR2 (germline): SGHTA, FQGNSA. Unmatched junction bases numbered 5, after V lost 5 bases and J lost 2 bases. CDR3 region: CASSPPGLAAYNEQFF. CDR3 bases: TGTGCCAGCAGCCCGCCGGGACTAGCGGCCTACAATGAGCAGTTCTTC.

The rearrangement joins TRBV3-1 (or the pseudogene TRBV3-2) to TRBJ2-1; 10 bases match TRBD2. This CDR3 comprises 17 residues. In germline, CDR1 is LGHDT, CDR2 YNNKEL (reference sequence). V lost 1 base to trimming and J lost 5 bases; unmatched junction nucleotides: 8. The CDR3 sequence: CASSQGPVLAGDNEQFF. For the CDR3, the DNA is TGTGCCAGCAGCCAAGGCCCAGTCCTAGCGGGGGACAATGAGCAGTTCTTC.

This clone was recorded a few times. This chain links TRBV7-9 with TRBJ2-7; D is uncertain. Looked up from germline, CDR1 is SEHNR and CDR2 is FQNEAQ (reference sequence). CDR3 length: 13 residues. V lost 2 bases, J lost 5 bases, and 10 bases lay in between. CDR3 in DNA: TGTGCCAGCAGCTTAAGGTTATTCCACGAGCAGTACTTC. Residues: CASSLRLFHEQYF.

The V and J genes are TRBV18 and TRBJ2-7; 11 nucleotides line up with TRBD2. Germline CDR1 is KGHSH and CDR2 is LQKENI. Germline trimming cut 5 bases from V and 0 bases from J; bases unmatched to any gene: 6. CDR3 size: 16 residues. The CDR3 sequence: CASSNSGLAASYEQYF. CDR3 nucleotides: TGTGCCAGCTCAAACTCGGGACTAGCGGCCTCCTACGAGCAGTACTTC. Full variable domain (outside the CDR3, taken from reference TRBV18 and TRBJ2-7): NAGVMQNPRHLVRRRGQEARLRCSPMKGHSHVYWYRQLPEEGLKFMVYLQKENIIDESGMPKERFSAEFPKEGPSILRIQQVVRGDSAAYFCASSNSGLAASYEQYFGPGTRLTVT.

The V call is TRBV4-1, the J call TRBJ2-3; weak D call: TRBD1 (5 bases). CDR1 MGHRA and CDR2 YSYEKL come from the germline V gene. This CDR3 contains 17 residues. Trimming took 3 bases from V and 2 from J, leaving 18 bases between them. The CDR3 DNA reads TGCGCCAGCAGCCATCCTCTCAGGGAACTAAACACAGATACGCAGTATTTT. It yields the protein CASSHPLRELNTDTQYF.

This rearrangement joins TRBV7-3 to TRBJ2-3; 16 nucleotides line up with TRBD2. The V gene end was trimmed by 5 bases and the J gene end by 1 base; junction bases not matched to a gene: 3. Germline V gives CDR1 SGHTA, CDR2 FQGTGA. The CDR3 loop spans 17 amino acids. CDR3 in DNA: TGTGCCAGCAGCACCGGGACTAGCGGGAGGGGCACAGATACGCAGTATTTT. It yields the protein CASSTGTSGRGTDTQYF. The whole variable domain, filled in from reference TRBV7-3 and TRBJ2-3, reads GAGVSQTPSNKVTEKGKYVELRCDPISGHTALYWYRQSLGQGPEFLIYFQGTGAADDSGLPNDRFFAVRPEGSVSTLKIQRTERGDSAVYLCASSTGTSGRGTDTQYFGPGTRLTVL.

This clone was picked up a small number of times. The rearrangement uses TRBV5-1 and TRBJ2-1; D is possibly TRBD1 (5 bases). The V end lost 1 base, the J end lost 0 bases, and 8 bases lay between the germline ends. The CDR3 runs 15 residues. Germline V CDR1 and CDR2: SGHRS, YFSETQ. This CDR3 is CASSLTGSSYNEQFF. CDR3 bases: TGCGCCAGCAGCTTGACAGGAAGCTCCTACAATGAGCAGTTCTTC.

This sequence joins TRBV11-2 and TRBJ2-2; D may correspond to TRBD1 or TRBD2 (5 bases each). V was pared by 2 bases and J by 6 bases, with 10 bases between. The CDR3 extends over 14 amino acids. Looked up from germline, CDR1 is SGHAT and CDR2 is FQNNGV. In DNA form, the CDR3 reads TGTGCCAGCAGCTTACGGGACGGAGCCGGGGAGCTGTTTTTT. It translates to CASSLRDGAGELFF.

This chain uses TRBV28 with TRBJ2-3, with 8 positions matching TRBD2. V gave up 2 bases and J gave up 8 bases; unmatched junction bases: 9. Germline CDR1 MDHEN, CDR2 SYDVKM. The CDR3 is made up of 15 amino acids. CDR3 region: CASSLGGTSVGTQYF. The CDR3 region has the DNA TGTGCCAGCAGTTTAGGTGGGACTAGTGTTGGTACGCAGTATTTT.

The chain joins TRBV7-6 to TRBJ2-3, with 7 bases identical to TRBD2. This CDR3 is built from 14 residues. Trimming took 5 bases from V and 4 from J; bases not matched to a gene: 6. In germline, CDR1 is SGHVS, CDR2 FNYEAQ. CDR3 loop: CASSQQRGSDTQYF. The CDR3 DNA reads TGTGCCAGCAGCCAACAGCGGGGCTCAGATACGCAGTATTTT.

V is TRBV7-8 and J is TRBJ1-1, with D possibly TRBD1 on 6 matching bases. V was shortened by 4 bases and J by 4 bases, with 16 bases between the two germline ends. The CDR3 is 15 amino acids. Germline V gene sequence: CDR1 SGHVS, CDR2 FQNEAQ. The CDR3 DNA reads as TGTGCCAGCAGCTCTATCACAGGGCACGTCACTGAAGCTTTCTTT. Residues: CASSSITGHVTEAFF.

This chain links TRBV5-1 with TRBJ2-3; maybe TRBD1 (7 bases). CDR1 SGHRS and CDR2 YFSETQ come from the germline V gene. The CDR3 length is 16 residues. Trimming took off 6 bases at V and 3 bases at J, with 20 bases between the two ends. CDR3 in DNA: TGCGCCAGCACCCACCCCACGCAGGGGGGTACAGATACGCAGTATTTT. It specifies CASTHPTQGGTDTQYF.

This chain connects TRBV24-1 to TRBJ2-2; no reliable D call. Trimming removed 8 bases from V and 0 bases from J, with 6 bases in between. Per germline, CDR1 KGHDR and CDR2 SFDVKD. CDR3 size: 13 residues. Written as DNA, the CDR3 is TGTGCCACCATGAACGCGAACACCGGGGAGCTGTTTTTT. Protein: CATMNANTGELFF.

V and J are TRBV5-5 and TRBJ2-6; D is unresolved. The CDR3 consists of 16 residues. Between the trimmed V and J ends, which lost 0 bases and 0 bases, there was a span of 7 bases. Germline loops: CDR1 SGHKS, CDR2 YYEKEE (reference sequence). CDR3: CASSLARLSGANVLTF. CDR3 DNA: TGTGCCAGCAGCTTGGCGAGGCTCTCTGGGGCCAACGTCCTGACTTTC.

J is TRBJ2-7 and V is TRBV10-2, with TRBD2 identical over 10 bases. Unmatched junction bases numbered 10, after V lost 6 bases and J lost 5 bases. Germline CDR1 and CDR2: WSHSY and SAAADI. There are 15 residues in the CDR3. CDR3 DNA sequence: TGCGCCAGCAGAAGTTCTAGCGGGAGTGGCGACGAGCAGTACTTC. Translating it yields CASRSSSGSGDEQYF.